This T cell receptor beta chain was recorded in a study of blood T cell repertoires in COVID-19. About the research overall: Spain, Italy and the United States supplied samples that represented acute and convalescent COVID-19. The cDNA or gDNA used as material had been derived from T cells, B-cell-depleted T cells, or PBMCs.

This clone was found once. In the original processing: Scientists estimated how many nucleated cells there were by amplifying reference gene primers. TCRdb keeps only in-frame clones here, not all; method: immunoSEQ multiplex PCR. For V, J and clone size, that table is used; D and trimming come from the DNA. The sample holds about 230,000 clones, over 80% seen once. The sequencing sample was made of peripheral blood. The source is a man aged 40-50 years with acute or convalescent COVID-19.

Here the CDR3 DNA reads TGTGCCAGCACCCCAGAGGGGGGACTAGGGGTCGAGCAGTACTTC. This gives the protein CASTPEGGLGVEQYF. V and J are TRBV5-4 and TRBJ2-7; 8 bases map to TRBD2. This CDR3 contains 15 residues. Germline CDR1 and CDR2: SGHNT and YYREEE (reference sequence). The V gene end was trimmed by 6 bases and the J gene end by 6 bases; junction bases not matched to a gene: 14.